This T cell receptor (beta chain) derives from a study of T cell changes during pregnancy in multiple sclerosis. The table came from immunoSEQ multiplex PCR; TCRdb's copy has only in-frame clones and leaves some out. Of about 36,000 clones listed, around 92% are singletons. CDR1 is MNHEY and CDR2 is SMNVEV in the germline V gene (reference sequence). Trimming removed 6 bases from V and 7 bases from J; junction bases left unmatched: 4. This CDR3 comprises 13 residues. Specimen: CD4+ T cells from peripheral blood mononuclear cells, collected in the second trimester of pregnancy. This chain uses TRBV27 with TRBJ2-3; 10 positions agree with TRBD2. This sequence was found in a female donor in good health, enrolled as a control in a pregnancy study. CDR3 amino acids: CASSTSGVNTQYF. CDR3 DNA sequence: TGTGCCAGCAGCACTAGCGGGGTAAATACGCAGTATTTT.